These 3 T cell receptor beta chains originate from one sample sequenced in a study of T cell repertoires in cytomegalovirus infection. Using its own MiXCR run on the reads, TCRdb lists one record per CDR3 protein. The sample shows about 140,000 distinct CDR3 sequences, about 6.5% of them seen only once. The sample comprised PBMCs. The source of these receptors is a human donor in good health (CMV status not recorded). Some clones in this sample may be carry-over from other donors' samples.

This clonotype was detected many times. The rearrangement links TRBV19 to TRBJ2-7; D uncertain. The germline CDR1 and CDR2 sequences are LNHDA and SQIVND (reference sequence). V was pared by 4 bases and J by 2 bases, with 6 bases between. The CDR3 totals 12 residues. For the CDR3, the DNA is TGTGCCAGTAGTAGCGGAACCTACGAGCAGTACTTC. Its translation is CASSSGTYEQYF.

This clonotype has only a few counts. An end of the junction does not agree with germline; a read error may underlie this. This chain connects TRBV4-1 to TRBJ1-1, with 10 bases aligning to TRBD1. Germline-derived CDR1 and CDR2 are MGHRA and YSYEKL. This CDR3 contains 14 residues. The CDR3 region has the DNA TGTGCCAGCAGGAGACAGGGGGCCGACACTGAAGCTTTCTTT. Encoded protein: CASRRQGADTEAFF.

The chain recombines TRBV6-1 with TRBJ1-2; 8 positions agree with TRBD1. Germline V gene data show CDR1 as MNHNS and CDR2 as SASEGT. V was pared by 4 bases and J by 8 bases, with 12 bases of the junction left unmatched. The CDR3 runs to 15 residues. The CDR3 is CASSGRTGLGGGYTF. In DNA form, the CDR3 reads TGTGCCAGCAGTGGACGGACAGGGCTGGGGGGGGGCTACACCTTC.